The T cell receptor beta chain described here comes from a study of T cells in localized non-small cell lung cancer (dated by TCRdb to the early 2020s). With regard to the full study: The study examined T cell repertoires in 200 to 300 patients with early-stage NSCLC and compared tumors with uninvolved tumor-adjacent lungs. The cohort consisted of about 240 treatment-naive NSCLC patients whose localized lung tumors had been resected. NSCLC patients had a mean age of roughly 66 years, and fewer than 150 were male and some 98 female. What the research found in general, with its limitations: Because multi-region tumor sequencing was not performed, intratumor heterogeneity could not be ruled out. Longer overall survival was associated with higher T cell density in blood, whereas shorter survival was associated with higher clonality in adjacent lung. Uninvolved tumor-adjacent lung showed the highest T cell clonality, higher than tumor, which suggests more focused antigenic responses in the uninvolved tumor-adjacent lung. A median of approximately 55 of the top 100 tumor clones were detected in paired uninvolved adjacent lung, and some 28 of these tumor clones were also found among the top 100 clones of the paired uninvolved adjacent lung. Because of the exploratory design, TCR variables were selected using unadjusted p-values without false-discovery rate correction.

The immunoSEQ Assay was used to sequence TCR beta CDR3 regions from DNA. On the authors' methods: T cell density was computed as TCR beta template counts normalized to usable DNA estimated by amplifying housekeeping genes. Using the preseqR package, richness was estimated by extrapolating to 120,000 templates for tissue samples and 400,000 templates for PBMC samples. Clonality was defined as one minus Pielou's evenness. Tissue-enriched TCRs were identified through differential abundance testing performed on productive amino-acid clonotypes, with a minimum total count of 5 and an alpha of 0.1. The Jaccard Index and the Morisita Overlap Index were used to quantify repertoire overlap between compartments. TCR beta CDR3s were clustered by GLIPH together with public tetramer-defined viral CDR3s, and at least three viral sequences plus V-gene enrichment were required for viral motifs. As stored in TCRdb, this immuneACCESS dataset retains in-frame rearrangements with V and J assigned. A fraction of the clones does not appear; measured against another copy, unresolved V genes explain less than half of the discrepancy, and the remainder lacks a known reason. V, J and clone size reflect that table, while D and trimming were determined from the DNA. This sample gives roughly 36,000 clones in total; 70% to 80% of them show up just once. The leading ten clones occupy less than 35% of the sample.

To note about this clone: This clone's antigen is unknown. No base quality values were provided; no much bigger clone lies one nucleotide off.

At diagnosis, tumor, uninvolved tumor-adjacent lung and peripheral blood were collected and then preserved as a mix of FFPE and fresh-frozen material. For TCR repertoire profiling, the blood samples were analyzed as peripheral blood mononuclear cells. This clonotype was obtained from a woman aged 35-75 years with stage II squamous cell lung carcinoma. Specimen: PBMCs, collected before any cancer treatment.

The CDR3 reads as follows: CATRPIESEPQHF. The sequenced DNA is TGTGCCACTCGTCCTATTGAGTCGGAGCCCCAGCATTTT. This sequence uses TRBV6-5 and TRBJ1-5; no D gene is confidently identified. The CDR3 holds 13 amino acids from the cysteine to the phenylalanine. The retained sequence is limited to the CDR3, 39 bases, with the frame set at the first base. Reading the germline V gene gives CDR1 MNHEY and CDR2 SVGAGI. The V and J ends are trimmed by 10 bases and 8 bases, leaving 18 bases between them.